Each of the 30 T cell receptor beta chains below was sequenced from the same sample in a study of blood T cell repertoires in COVID-19. Only in-frame clones appear in the TCRdb table, and some are missing; sequencing was by immunoSEQ multiplex PCR. The table has 90,000 to 120,000 clones, almost 85% seen once. The sequenced sample was peripheral blood. These receptors originate from a human donor in a cohort sampled during active COVID-19.

CDR3 in amino acids: CSVGSGSVTDTQYF. Written as DNA, the CDR3 is TGCAGCGTTGGGAGCGGGAGTGTCACAGATACGCAGTATTTT. This chain joins TRBV29-1 and TRBJ2-3; 8 bases are a match to TRBD2. Trimming at V came to 4 bases and at J to 2 bases, leaving 5 bases not matched to a gene. Germline CDR1 reads SQVTM; CDR2 reads ANQGSEA. The CDR3 has 14 residues.

The chain links TRBV7-9 to TRBJ2-1; perhaps TRBD2 as D (5 bases). This CDR3 comprises 13 residues. Trimming removed 11 bases at V and 3 bases at J, with 14 bases between. CDR1 is SEHNR and CDR2 is FQNEAQ in the germline V gene (reference sequence). The chain's CDR3 is CAPRRINYNEQFF. The CDR3 nucleotides are TGTGCCCCGAGGAGGATTAACTACAATGAGCAGTTCTTC.

This chain links TRBV2 with TRBJ2-2, with TRBD1 identical over 8 bases. Germline V gene lookup returns CDR1 SNHLY and CDR2 FYNNEI. Trimming took 4 bases from V and 5 from J; bases not matched to a gene: 6. The CDR3 is 15 amino acids. Here the CDR3 DNA reads TGTGCCAGCAGTGGACAGGGGCTCAGGACCGGGGAGCTGTTTTTT. It translates to CASSGQGLRTGELFF. The entire variable domain, with the rest obtained from reference TRBV2 and TRBJ2-2, is as follows: EPEVTQTPSHQVTQMGQEVILRCVPISNHLYFYWYRQILGQKVEFLVSFYNNEISEKSEIFDDQFSVERPDGSNFTLKIRSTKLEDSAMYFCASSGQGLRTGELFFGEGSRLTVL.

J is TRBJ1-2 and V is TRBV19; D gene ambiguous. The CDR3 has 13 residues. Germline CDR1 is LNHDA and CDR2 is SQIVND (reference sequence). The ends were cut back, 6 bases at V and 7 bases at J, with 15 bases in the middle. This CDR3 is CASSQEGESGYTF. The CDR3 nucleotides are TGTGCCAGTAGCCAAGAGGGTGAGTCTGGCTACACCTTC.

CDR3 nucleotide sequence: TGTGCCACCAGTGACACGGGACTAGCGGGAGATTCCTACAATGAGCAGTTCTTC. Its translation: CATSDTGLAGDSYNEQFF. The gene calls are TRBV24-1 and TRBJ2-1; 14 positions match TRBD2. The CDR3 runs to 18 residues. Germline V gene lookup returns CDR1 KGHDR and CDR2 SFDVKD. V lost 4 bases and J lost 1; bases outside the gene matches: 5.

This clone was seen only once. The CDR3 protein is CATSDLRTGGGEQFF. CDR3 in DNA: TGTGCCACCAGTGACCTTCGGACAGGGGGAGGTGAGCAGTTCTTC. This chain connects TRBV24-1 to TRBJ2-1, with 10 bases lining up with TRBD1. The V segment lost 4 bases and the J segment 9 bases; nucleotides outside the gene matches: 8. Germline lookup yields CDR1 KGHDR and CDR2 SFDVKD. The CDR3 is 15 residues long.

J is TRBJ1-6 and V is TRBV10-3; 7 bases match TRBD1. Germline trimming cut 6 bases from V and 7 bases from J; bases unmatched to any gene: 6. The CDR3 has 14 residues. Germline V gene sequence: CDR1 ENHRY, CDR2 SYGVKD. The CDR3 is CAISPGQRNSPLHF. As DNA, the CDR3 is TGTGCCATCAGCCCGGGACAGCGAAATTCACCCCTCCACTTT.

The V gene is TRBV7-8, the J gene TRBJ1-1; TRBD1 matches at 9 bases. This CDR3 is built from 15 residues. Trimming cost V 5 bases and J 6 bases; bases outside gene matches: 10. CDR1 and CDR2 (germline): SGHVS, FQNEAQ. The CDR3 coding sequence is TGTGCCAGCAGCCGAGCACAGGGGGCTGGCGCTGAAGCTTTCTTT. This gives the protein CASSRAQGAGAEAFF.

In its sample, this clone was seen once. The chain couples TRBV19 to TRBJ1-2, with D unresolved. The CDR3 is made up of 18 amino acids. In germline, CDR1 is LNHDA, CDR2 SQIVND (reference sequence). The V end was cut by 7 bases, the J end by 0 bases, with 24 bases between. CDR3 coding DNA: TGTGCCAGTACGAGGATAAACACGGGTTCCTCTTCTAACTATGGCTACACCTTC. Translating it yields CASTRINTGSSSNYGYTF.

V is TRBV7-8 and J is TRBJ1-5, with D unclear. The CDR3 has 14 residues. Germline values: CDR1 SGHVS, CDR2 FQNEAQ. V dropped 3 bases and J dropped 3 bases, with 9 bases sitting between them. CDR3 protein: CASSLGSINQPQHF. As DNA, the CDR3 is TGTGCCAGCAGCTTGGGCAGCATCAATCAGCCCCAGCATTTT.

This clone occurred a few times. The CDR3 here is CASSTGQPDYGYTF. CDR3 DNA sequence: TGCGCCAGCAGCACGGGACAGCCTGACTATGGCTACACCTTC. The chain employs TRBV5-1 and TRBJ1-2, with 7 bases identical to TRBD1. Germline loops: CDR1 SGHRS, CDR2 YFSETQ. The CDR3 is made up of 14 amino acids. V shed 4 bases and J 3 bases; nucleotides not matched to a gene: 6.

This clone came up once. This chain links TRBV18 with TRBJ1-3; maybe TRBD1 (5 bases). The germline CDR1 and CDR2 sequences are KGHSH and LQKENI. The V end was cut by 3 bases, the J end by 1 base, with 16 bases between. This CDR3 is 17 amino acids long. The CDR3 DNA is TGTGCCAGCTCACCCTACTCAGGGAAGGCATCTGGAAACACCATATATTTT. Amino acids: CASSPYSGKASGNTIYF.

This chain joins TRBV27 and TRBJ2-1, with 8 bases identical to TRBD1. With 5 bases clipped from V and 4 bases from J, the junction kept 10 bases outside the gene matches. The CDR3 has 16 amino acids. Per germline, CDR1 MNHEY and CDR2 SMNVEV (reference sequence). DNA for the CDR3: TGTGCCAGCAGTATTGGACAGGGCCCAATTTACAATGAGCAGTTCTTC. Protein: CASSIGQGPIYNEQFF.

The CDR3 DNA follows: TGTGCCACCAGTGAGTCGAGTTATAGCAATCAGCCCCAGCATTTT. Its translation: CATSESSYSNQPQHF. The chain couples TRBV24-1 to TRBJ1-5; D is uncertain. The CDR3 loop spans 15 amino acids. Germline V gives CDR1 KGHDR, CDR2 SFDVKD. Between the trimmed V and J ends, which lost 4 bases and 0 bases, there was a span of 9 bases.

This chain links TRBV7-2 with TRBJ1-3, with D hard to call. In germline, CDR1 is SGHTA, CDR2 FQGNSA. The CDR3 contains 15 residues. Trimming removed 1 base at V and 0 bases at J, with 7 bases between. The CDR3 DNA follows: TGTGCCAGCAGCTTAGAAGCAGGCTCTGGAAACACCATATATTTT. Its translation: CASSLEAGSGNTIYF.

The genes are TRBV19 and TRBJ2-1; 10 positions agree with TRBD2. Per germline, CDR1 LNHDA and CDR2 SQIVND (reference sequence). V was clipped by 3 bases and J by 8 bases; unmatched bases: 10. This CDR3 has 16 amino acids. The CDR3 DNA reads as TGTGCCAGTAGTATGGGGCGGCTAGCGGGAGTCGATGAGCAGTTCTTC. Protein sequence: CASSMGRLAGVDEQFF.

J is TRBJ2-1 and V is TRBV6-5; 7 nucleotides match TRBD2. This CDR3 has 15 amino acids. Trimming removed 6 bases from V and 3 bases from J; junction bases left unmatched: 8. CDR1 and CDR2 from the germline V gene are MNHEY and SVGAGI. The CDR3, as DNA: TGTGCCAGCAGGGGGGAACTAGCGTACTACAATGAGCAGTTCTTC. Its protein product is CASRGELAYYNEQFF.

The chain combines TRBV18 with TRBJ2-1; 13 bases line up with TRBD2. Germline trimming cut 3 bases from V and 1 base from J; bases unmatched to any gene: 12. The CDR3 sequence is 20 residues long. Germline lookup yields CDR1 KGHSH and CDR2 LQKENI. In DNA, the CDR3 is TGTGCCAGCTCACCTCCATTCCCTGGACTAGCGGGGGCATCCTACAATGAGCAGTTCTTC. Its translation: CASSPPFPGLAGASYNEQFF.

The CDR3 bases are TGCGCCAGCAGCCCGGGGACAGGGGGCCCTTATGAAGCTTTCTTT. This codes for CASSPGTGGPYEAFF. This chain connects TRBV4-3 to TRBJ1-1; 12 nucleotides agree with TRBD1. V shed 4 bases, J shed 7 bases, and the junction held 7 bases outside the gene matches. This CDR3 contains 15 residues. The germline V gene has CDR1 LGHNA and CDR2 YSLEER.

The V call is TRBV2, the J call TRBJ1-4; D is possibly TRBD1 (5 bases). The ends were cut back, 7 bases at V and 7 bases at J, with 19 bases in the middle. The CDR3 loop spans 15 amino acids. Germline V gene lookup returns CDR1 SNHLY and CDR2 FYNNEI. The CDR3 sequence: CASTAGGSRAEKLFF. CDR3 bases: TGTGCCAGCACGGCCGGGGGGTCCCGGGCTGAAAAACTGTTTTTT.

V is TRBV7-2 and J is TRBJ2-3; D not resolved. Germline values: CDR1 SGHTA, CDR2 FQGNSA. The CDR3 loop spans 14 amino acids. The V end was cut by 2 bases, the J end by 2 bases, with 8 bases between. The CDR3 spells CASSLSIFTDTQYF. The CDR3 DNA reads TGTGCCAGCAGCTTATCCATTTTCACAGATACGCAGTATTTT.

Here the CDR3 DNA reads TGTGCCAGCAGCTTAGCTTCGGTGTGGAATGAGCAGTTCTTC. Its protein product is CASSLASVWNEQFF. The chain is built from TRBV7-2 and TRBJ2-1, with D hard to call. The ends were cut back, 0 bases at V and 7 bases at J, with 10 bases in the middle. The length of the CDR3 is 14 residues. Per germline, CDR1 SGHTA and CDR2 FQGNSA.

The V gene is TRBV5-1, the J gene TRBJ2-1, with D possibly TRBD1 on 6 matching bases. V lost 4 bases, J lost 8 bases, and 10 bases lay in between. Germline CDR1 and CDR2: SGHRS and YFSETQ. This CDR3 has 12 residues. CDR3 loop: CASSPNRDEQFF. In DNA form, the CDR3 reads TGCGCCAGCAGCCCGAACAGGGATGAGCAGTTCTTC.

This chain joins TRBV6-2 or TRBV6-3 and TRBJ2-1, with 7 bases lining up with TRBD1. CDR3 length equals 18 residues. V lost 2 bases to trimming and J lost 4 bases; unmatched junction nucleotides: 14. In germline, CDR1 is MNHEY, CDR2 SVGEGT. The CDR3 sequence is CASSYLAYGQAEYNEQFF. CDR3 sequence (DNA): TGTGCCAGCAGTTACCTAGCTTACGGACAGGCTGAATACAATGAGCAGTTCTTC.

The chain employs TRBV19 and TRBJ2-5; 12 bases line up with TRBD2. This CDR3 comprises 14 residues. Losses at the gene ends were 5 bases for V and 4 bases for J; bases not matched to a gene: 2. Germline V gives CDR1 LNHDA, CDR2 SQIVND (reference sequence). CDR3: CASSAGLAGETQYF. In nucleotides, the CDR3 is TGTGCCAGTAGTGCGGGACTAGCGGGAGAGACCCAGTACTTC.

The V call is TRBV11-3, the J call TRBJ2-5; D may be TRBD1 or TRBD2 (5 bases each). Germline values: CDR1 SGHNT, CDR2 YENEEA. The CDR3 consists of 16 residues. Between the trimmed V and J ends, which lost 5 bases and 5 bases, there was a span of 21 bases. The CDR3: CASSLGAGGERETQYF. The DNA for the CDR3 is TGTGCCAGCAGCCTAGGGGCTGGTGGCGAGCGGGAGACCCAGTACTTC.

The chain uses TRBV5-1 and TRBJ2-3; 10 nucleotides agree with TRBD1. There are 16 residues in the CDR3. With 5 bases clipped from V and 5 bases from J, the junction kept 11 bases outside the gene matches. Germline CDR1 SGHRS, CDR2 YFSETQ. CDR3 loop: CASSPFGTGEQDTQYF. The CDR3 DNA sequence: TGCGCCAGCAGTCCTTTCGGGACAGGGGAACAAGATACGCAGTATTTT. The full variable domain, with the rest looked up from reference TRBV5-1 and TRBJ2-3, is KAGVTQTPRYLIKTRGQQVTLSCSPISGHRSVSWYQQTPGQGLQFLFEYFSETQRNKGNFPGRFSGRQFSNSRSEMNVSTLELGDSALYLCASSPFGTGEQDTQYFGPGTRLTVL.

This clone was counted a few times. The V call is TRBV2, the J call TRBJ1-2; TRBD1 might be the D (6 bases). Germline CDR1 is SNHLY and CDR2 is FYNNEI. V dropped 4 bases and J dropped 5 bases, with 14 bases sitting between them. The CDR3 loop spans 14 amino acids. The DNA of the CDR3 is TGTGCCAGCAGTGCGACAGGTTTGGGGTATGGCTACACCTTC. Encoded protein: CASSATGLGYGYTF.

This rearrangement joins TRBV19 to TRBJ2-2, with D maybe TRBD1 (5 bases). The CDR3 has 15 amino acids. CDR1 is LNHDA and CDR2 is SQIVND in the germline V gene (reference sequence). Trimming took 6 bases from V and 4 from J, leaving 15 bases between them. The CDR3 protein is CASSPQGSVTGELFF. In DNA form, the CDR3 reads TGTGCCAGTAGCCCGCAGGGTTCTGTCACCGGGGAGCTGTTTTTT.

The V call is TRBV5-1, the J call TRBJ2-7, with TRBD1 matching over 7 bases. This CDR3 region has 15 residues. V trimming: 4 bases; J trimming: 0 bases; junction bases outside the gene matches: 7. The germline V gene has CDR1 SGHRS and CDR2 YFSETQ. In nucleotides, the CDR3 is TGCGCCAGCAGCCCCGGGACAGTGATCTCCTACGAGCAGTACTTC. This sequence encodes CASSPGTVISYEQYF.